This T cell receptor (beta chain) was sequenced for a study of cytomegalovirus exposure and HLA in healthy donors. The study, taken as a whole, reports: Later on, an analysis tied 15,000 to 20,000 TCR beta sequences to HLA alleles at 0.05 false discovery rate. Rare sequences made up most TCRs, while some public TCRs were found in many donors.

The PCR was carried out with 60 Vbeta primers and 13 Jbeta primers. Only in-frame clones appear in the TCRdb table, and some are missing; sequencing was by immunoSEQ multiplex PCR. The table has hundreds of thousands of clones, 77% seen once; the top ten hold 2.7%. Comment on this clone: Its antigen is unidentified.

The receptor was isolated from an older woman in good health and CMV-seropositive. The sequencing sample was made of PBMCs.

CDR3 loop: CASSFQGEEAFF. The CDR3 bases are TGTGCCAGCAGCTTCCAGGGGGAGGAAGCTTTCTTT. The chain is built from TRBV7-9 and TRBJ1-1, with 7 bases aligning to TRBD1. Germline V gene data show CDR1 as SEHNR and CDR2 as FQNEAQ (reference sequence). This CDR3 is built from 12 residues. V shed 3 bases, J shed 8 bases, and the junction held 3 bases outside the gene matches.